The present entry profiles one TCR beta chain with its context. Its specificity is unknown. A junction end diverges from the germline sequence, so it may reflect a read error. The CDR3 runs 13 residues. Germline V lookup: CDR1 MNHEY, CDR2 SMNVEV (reference sequence). The sample is drawn from a study of T cell repertoires in cytomegalovirus infection. The study's findings and limits: Ex vivo, HLA-C-restricted CMV-specific TCR beta clonotypes prevailed over the rest of the response.

TCRdb re-derived calls from the reads in MiXCR, one entry per CDR3 protein. This sample has 900,000 to 950,000 distinct CDR3 sequences, with less than 40% found just once. Sequencing used cultured CD8+ T cells from PBMCs, obtained from culture after CMV antigen stimulation. This receptor was identified in a human donor in good health (CMV status not recorded). Some clones in this sample may be carry-over from other donors' samples. The V call is TRBV27, the J call TRBJ1-1; tentative D call: TRBD1 (5 bases). The CDR3 is CASSIGGNTEAYF. The CDR3 DNA is TGTGCCAGCAGTATCGGGGGGAACACTGAAGCTTACTTT.